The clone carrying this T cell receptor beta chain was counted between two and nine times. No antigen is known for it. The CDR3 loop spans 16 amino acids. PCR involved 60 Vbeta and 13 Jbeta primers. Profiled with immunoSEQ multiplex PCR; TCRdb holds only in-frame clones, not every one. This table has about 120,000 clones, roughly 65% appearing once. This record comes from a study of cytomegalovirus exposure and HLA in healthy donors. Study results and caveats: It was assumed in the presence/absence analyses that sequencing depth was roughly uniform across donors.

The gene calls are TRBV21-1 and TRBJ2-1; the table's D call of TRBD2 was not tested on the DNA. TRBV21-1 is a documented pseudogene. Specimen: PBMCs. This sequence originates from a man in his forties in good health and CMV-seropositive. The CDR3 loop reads CASGVPGTSDYNEQFF. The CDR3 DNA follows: TGTGCCAGCGGCGTTCCCGGGACTAGCGATTACAATGAGCAGTTCTTC.